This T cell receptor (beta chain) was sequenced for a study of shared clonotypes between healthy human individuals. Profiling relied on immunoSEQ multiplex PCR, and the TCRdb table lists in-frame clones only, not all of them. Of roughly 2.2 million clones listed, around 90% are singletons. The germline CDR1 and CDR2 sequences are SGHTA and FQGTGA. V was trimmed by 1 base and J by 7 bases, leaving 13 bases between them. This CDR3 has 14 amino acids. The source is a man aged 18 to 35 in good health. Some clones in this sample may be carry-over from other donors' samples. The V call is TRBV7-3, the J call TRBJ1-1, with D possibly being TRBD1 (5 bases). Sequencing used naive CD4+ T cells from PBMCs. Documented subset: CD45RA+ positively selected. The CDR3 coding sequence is TGTGCCAGCAGCTTAAACCCTCCGGGGGTTGAAGCTTTCTTT. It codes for CASSLNPPGVEAFF.